The T cell receptor beta chain described here comes from a study of T cell clonotyping in hematopoietic cell transplantation. Overall study findings and caveats: After transplant, recipient diversity fell while pathologically expanded clonotypes grew through day 180.

Comments on this clone: Its cognate antigen is unknown.

The length of the CDR3 is 15 residues. CDR1 SGHTA and CDR2 FQGTGA come from the germline V gene. V was shortened by 2 bases and J by 7 bases, with 15 bases between the two germline ends. Recipient blood drawn about 28 days pretransplant and days 30, 100, 180 after. Sequenced by immunoSEQ multiplex PCR; TCRdb stores in-frame clones only, minus some. The data show 7,000 or so clones, 88% seen once. This receptor was obtained from a young adult male patient who had an allogeneic stem cell transplant from a related donor, so the T cells may come from the graft donor. Some clones in this sample may be carry-over from other donors' samples. V usage is TRBV7-3 and J usage is TRBJ2-1, with D possibly called TRBD1 or TRBD2 (5 bases each). The sequenced sample was PBMCs, obtained 100 days after allogeneic stem cell transplant. CDR3 residues: CASSLGGVTGNEQFF. In DNA form, the CDR3 reads TGTGCCAGCAGCTTAGGGGGAGTGACGGGGAATGAGCAGTTCTTC.